The 21 T cell receptor beta chains in this list originate from one sample, sequenced in a study of blood T cells in healthy people across ages. The second PCR ran about 6 to 12 cycles with a sample-barcoded 5' primer and J-beta primers. In TCRdb, the 5' RACE reads were re-called with MiXCR into one record per CDR3 protein. The table shows about 830,000 distinct CDR3 sequences, with approximately 67% occurring only once. Sequenced sample: blood. The origin of the receptors is a man aged 25-45 years in good health.

This clonotype was detected only a few times. The genes are TRBV20-1 and TRBJ2-7; D may be TRBD2 (5 bases). The V end was cut by 0 bases, the J end by 1 base, with 7 bases between. Looked up from germline, CDR1 is DFQATT and CDR2 is SNEGSKA (reference sequence). The CDR3 totals 13 residues. CDR3 bases: TGCAGTGCTAGAGAGGAGGAATCCTACGAGCAGTACTTC. Translating gives CSAREEESYEQYF.

The V and J genes are TRBV12-3 or TRBV12-4 and TRBJ2-1; TRBD1 is a possible D gene (5 bases). The CDR3 contains 15 residues. V lost 6 bases, J lost 7 bases, and 19 bases lay in between. The CDR3 nucleotides are TGTGCCAGCAGAACGGACAAAGCAAATGCAAATGAGCAGTTCTTC. Translated: CASRTDKANANEQFF.

Concerning this clonotype: At one end the junction does not follow the germline gene, possibly because of a read error. The chain links TRBV4-3 to TRBJ1-2; D not resolved. CDR1 LGHNA and CDR2 YSLEER come from the germline V gene. The CDR3 contains 17 residues. DNA of the CDR3: TGCGCCGGCAGCCAAGATTTCGGGCCGCCGCCTAACTATGGCTACACCTTC. Residues: CAGSQDFGPPPNYGYTF.

This chain connects TRBV12-3 or TRBV12-4 to TRBJ2-1; 9 positions agree with TRBD2. CDR3 size: 14 residues. Trimming at V came to 2 bases and at J to 8 bases, leaving 4 bases not matched to a gene. The chain's CDR3 is CASSLIAGADEQFF. The CDR3 DNA is TGTGCCAGCAGTTTAATAGCGGGAGCTGATGAGCAGTTCTTC.

This clonotype was observed many times. The DNA of the CDR3 is TGCGCCAGCAGCTTGTCGATAGATACGCAGTATTTT. Its translation is CASSLSIDTQYF. V gene TRBV5-1 combines with J gene TRBJ2-3; no firm D call. Germline CDR1 and CDR2: SGHRS and YFSETQ. V shed 1 base and J shed 5 bases, with 5 bases lying between them. The length of the CDR3 is 12 residues.

In this sample, this clonotype turned up a few times. J is TRBJ2-7 and V is TRBV29-1; D is perhaps TRBD1 (6 bases). The germline V gene encodes CDR1 SQVTM and CDR2 ANQGSEA. The CDR3 is 12 amino acids. V was cut by 4 bases and J by 3 bases, with 10 bases left in between. CDR3 nucleotides: TGCAGCGTTGGGGACACCGGCTACGAGCAGTACTTC. Translated, it gives CSVGDTGYEQYF.

The sample holds a few counts of this clonotype. This chain connects TRBV9 to TRBJ2-1; TRBD1 is a possible D gene (6 bases). Germline loops: CDR1 SGDLS, CDR2 YYNGEE. Trimming left V 3 bases short and J 0 bases short, with 10 bases between. The CDR3 runs 15 residues. The CDR3 loop is CASSARDISYNEQFF. CDR3 bases: TGTGCCAGCAGCGCCCGGGACATCTCCTACAATGAGCAGTTCTTC.

This chain links TRBV7-9 with TRBJ2-2, with 9 bases that match TRBD2. Trimming at V came to 5 bases and at J to 4 bases, leaving 8 bases not matched to a gene. Per the germline V gene, CDR1 is SEHNR and CDR2 is FQNEAQ (reference sequence). CDR3 length: 16 amino acids. Written as DNA, the CDR3 is TGTGCCAGCAGCGCCCCTTCGCGGGGGGGCACCGGGGAGCTGTTTTTT. Translated: CASSAPSRGGTGELFF.

The chain links TRBV27 to TRBJ1-5; D may be TRBD1 (5 bases). V was clipped by 2 bases and J by 5 bases, with 13 bases between them. This CDR3 is built from 15 residues. Looked up from germline, CDR1 is MNHEY and CDR2 is SMNVEV (reference sequence). The CDR3 loop reads CASSLESGWDQPQHF. The CDR3 bases are TGTGCCAGCAGTTTAGAGTCAGGGTGGGATCAGCCCCAGCATTTT.

This chain connects TRBV30 to TRBJ1-6; no definite D call. Per germline, CDR1 GTSNPN and CDR2 SVGIG (reference sequence). The CDR3 spans 15 residues. Trimming pared 0 bases from V and 7 bases from J, leaving 13 bases between. The chain's CDR3 is CAWSVLVVGNSPLHF. The CDR3 DNA reads TGTGCCTGGAGTGTGCTGGTAGTGGGAAATTCACCCCTCCACTTT.

This clonotype was observed a few times. This rearrangement joins TRBV11-3 to TRBJ1-1, with TRBD1 as a possible D gene (6 bases). CDR3 size: 13 residues. Germline loops: CDR1 SGHNT, CDR2 YENEEA. Trimming removed 6 bases at V and 1 base at J, with 9 bases between. CDR3 sequence reads: CASRPTGNTEAFF. In nucleotides, the CDR3 is TGTGCCAGCAGGCCGACAGGGAACACTGAAGCTTTCTTT.

This clonotype has a handful of counts. J is TRBJ2-1 and V is TRBV15; the D is unclear. V was cut by 0 bases and J by 10 bases, with 13 bases left in between. This CDR3 is built from 14 residues. CDR1 and CDR2 from the germline V gene are LNHNV and YYDKDF (reference sequence). CDR3 in DNA: TGTGCCACCAGCAGAGAGGTTTCGAAGTCCGAGCAGTTCTTC. Protein sequence: CATSREVSKSEQFF.

This clonotype was detected only a few times. The chain is built from TRBV7-9 and TRBJ2-5; the D is unclear. The CDR3 runs to 15 residues. With 5 bases removed from V and 5 bases from J, the gap between germline ends came to 18 bases. Germline CDR1 SEHNR, CDR2 FQNEAQ (reference sequence). This CDR3 is CASSAPSASIETQYF. DNA for the CDR3: TGTGCCAGCAGCGCCCCCTCCGCCTCCATTGAGACCCAGTACTTC.

The gene calls are TRBV25-1 and TRBJ2-1; 10 bases match TRBD2. Germline V gene lookup returns CDR1 MGHDK and CDR2 SYGVNS. The CDR3 spans 17 residues. The V gene end was trimmed by 2 bases and the J gene end by 3 bases; junction bases not matched to a gene: 7. Here the CDR3 DNA reads TGTGCCAGCAGTGAACGGCTCGGACTAGCGGACTACAATGAGCAGTTCTTC. Amino acids: CASSERLGLADYNEQFF. Full variable domain (rest looked up from reference TRBV25-1 and TRBJ2-1): EADIYQTPRYLVIGTGKKITLECSQTMGHDKMYWYQQDPGMELHLIHYSYGVNSTEKGDLSSESTVSRIRTEHFPLTLESARPSHTSQYLCASSERLGLADYNEQFFGPGTRLTVL.

The rearrangement joins TRBV6-5 to TRBJ1-1; perhaps TRBD1 as D (5 bases). CDR3 length equals 16 residues. From germline, CDR1 is MNHEY and CDR2 SVGAGI. V was pared by 0 bases and J by 4 bases, with 15 bases between. CDR3 loop: CASSYSWQGRITEAFF. CDR3 DNA: TGTGCCAGCAGTTACTCGTGGCAGGGAAGGATCACTGAAGCTTTCTTT.

The rearrangement joins TRBV20-1 to TRBJ2-7; 7 nucleotides match TRBD2. From germline, CDR1 is DFQATT and CDR2 SNEGSKA (reference sequence). The CDR3 has 13 residues. After removal of 6 bases from V and 1 base from J, the junction contained 6 bases not matched to a gene. Here the CDR3 reads CSARHGGSYEQYF. CDR3 nucleotide sequence: TGCAGTGCCAGACACGGGGGGTCCTACGAGCAGTACTTC.

The rearrangement joins TRBV3-1 to TRBJ1-6, with D maybe TRBD1 (5 bases). V was shortened by 0 bases and J by 7 bases, with 10 bases between the two germline ends. The V gene's germline CDR1 is LGHDT and CDR2 YNNKEL (reference sequence). The CDR3 sequence is 15 residues long. The chain's CDR3 is CASSQESQGNSPLHF. The DNA for the CDR3 is TGTGCCAGCAGCCAAGAAAGTCAGGGAAATTCACCCCTCCACTTT.

The chain couples TRBV25-1 to TRBJ1-2; a possible D gene is TRBD1 (6 bases). The CDR3 totals 16 residues. The V end was cut by 1 base, the J end by 3 bases, with 15 bases between. CDR1 MGHDK and CDR2 SYGVNS come from the germline V gene. CDR3 sequence: CASSEWGRAPDYGYTF. The CDR3 nucleotides read TGTGCCAGCAGTGAATGGGGGCGGGCGCCGGACTATGGCTACACCTTC.

Comment on this clonotype: Compared with germline, one end of the junction differs, possibly owing to a read error. The J gene is TRBJ1-2, the V gene TRBV11-2; 7 positions match TRBD1. The CDR3 has 15 residues. CDR1 is SGHAT, CDR2 FQNNGV, per germline. CDR3 protein: CASSLGPRDRYDYTF. The CDR3 coding sequence is TGTGCCAGCAGCTTGGGGCCCCGGGACAGATATGACTACACCTTC.

The rearrangement links TRBV4-1 to TRBJ2-1, with 7 bases matching TRBD1. This CDR3 is built from 13 residues. J gave up 15 bases and V 3 bases, and 11 bases lay outside the gene matches. Per germline, CDR1 MGHRA and CDR2 YSYEKL. CDR3 in amino acids: CASSQNGQARRFF. As DNA, the CDR3 is TGCGCCAGCAGCCAGAACGGACAGGCACGCAGGTTCTTC.

The chain is built from TRBV28 and TRBJ1-2; 12 bases align to TRBD1. The CDR3 sequence is 17 residues long. V lost 6 bases to trimming and J lost 7 bases; unmatched junction nucleotides: 15. Germline loops: CDR1 MDHEN, CDR2 SYDVKM. The CDR3, as DNA: TGTGCCAGCAGATCCGGGACAGGGGGCCGGAGGAAGGGTGGCTACACCTTC. Its translation is CASRSGTGGRRKGGYTF.